The 6 T cell receptor beta chains listed next were all sequenced from one sample in a study of blood T cell repertoires in COVID-19. The assay was immunoSEQ multiplex PCR, and TCRdb's table has in-frame clones only and misses some. This sample has just under 350,000 clones; 75% to 90% occur once, and the top ten carry roughly 6.3%. Source material: peripheral blood. Receptors were obtained from a woman in her fifties or sixties with COVID-19, enrolled during active disease.

The chain has TRBV10-1 and TRBJ2-3; a possible D gene is TRBD2 (5 bases). CDR1 WNHNN and CDR2 SYGVQD come from the germline V gene (reference sequence). This CDR3 spans 16 amino acids. V lost 4 bases and J 3 bases, leaving 17 bases between the germline ends. The CDR3 reads CASSVSKGLLTDTQYF. CDR3 sequence (DNA): TGCGCCAGCAGTGTATCAAAAGGACTCCTGACAGATACGCAGTATTTT.

The CDR3 DNA is TGTGCCAGCAGTTTATTAGGGGACTCCTACGAGCAGTACTTC. Amino acid sequence: CASSLLGDSYEQYF. This chain joins TRBV28 and TRBJ2-7; a possible D gene is TRBD1 (5 bases). CDR3 size: 14 residues. CDR1 is MDHEN, CDR2 SYDVKM, per germline. Trimming pared 1 base from V and 0 bases from J, leaving 7 bases between.

This clone was seen a few times. The rearrangement uses TRBV2 and TRBJ2-1; TRBD2 aligns across 8 bases. This CDR3 spans 16 amino acids. V lost 5 bases, J lost 3 bases, and 9 bases stayed unmatched. Germline-derived CDR1 and CDR2 are SNHLY and FYNNEI. CDR3 bases: TGTGCCAGCAGTCGACTGCTAGCGGGCGTCTACAATGAGCAGTTCTTC. Its translation: CASSRLLAGVYNEQFF.

The chain recombines TRBV24-1 with TRBJ2-4, with D possibly matching TRBD1 (5 bases). V lost 4 bases, J lost 8 bases, and 14 bases lay in between. The CDR3 length is 14 residues. The germline V gene has CDR1 KGHDR and CDR2 SFDVKD. DNA of the CDR3: TGTGCCACCAGTGACCGAGCCTCAGGGCACATTCAGTACTTC. Protein: CATSDRASGHIQYF.

This chain connects TRBV19 to TRBJ2-5; TRBD1 agrees at 8 bases. CDR1 is LNHDA, CDR2 SQIVND, per germline (reference sequence). The junction had 8 bases not matched to a gene; V was cut back by 1 base and J by 1 base. This CDR3 contains 17 residues. CDR3 nucleotide sequence: TGTGCCAGTAGTATAGGTGGAGGGACAGGCCTCCAAGAGACCCAGTACTTC. It translates to CASSIGGGTGLQETQYF.

This chain joins TRBV29-1 and TRBJ1-2; perhaps TRBD1 as D (5 bases). CDR1 SQVTM and CDR2 ANQGSEA come from the germline V gene. Trimming left V 0 bases short and J 3 bases short, with 17 bases between. There are 16 residues in the CDR3. The CDR3 sequence is CSVEDSTREGYYGYTF. In nucleotides, the CDR3 is TGCAGCGTTGAAGACAGTACCAGGGAAGGGTACTATGGCTACACCTTC. The variable domain in full, completed from reference TRBV29-1 and TRBJ1-2, reads SAVISQKPSRDICQRGTSLTIQCQVDSQVTMMFWYRQQPGQSLTLIATANQGSEATYESGFVIDKFPISRPNLTFSTLTVSNMSPEDSSIYLCSVEDSTREGYYGYTFGSGTRLTVV.